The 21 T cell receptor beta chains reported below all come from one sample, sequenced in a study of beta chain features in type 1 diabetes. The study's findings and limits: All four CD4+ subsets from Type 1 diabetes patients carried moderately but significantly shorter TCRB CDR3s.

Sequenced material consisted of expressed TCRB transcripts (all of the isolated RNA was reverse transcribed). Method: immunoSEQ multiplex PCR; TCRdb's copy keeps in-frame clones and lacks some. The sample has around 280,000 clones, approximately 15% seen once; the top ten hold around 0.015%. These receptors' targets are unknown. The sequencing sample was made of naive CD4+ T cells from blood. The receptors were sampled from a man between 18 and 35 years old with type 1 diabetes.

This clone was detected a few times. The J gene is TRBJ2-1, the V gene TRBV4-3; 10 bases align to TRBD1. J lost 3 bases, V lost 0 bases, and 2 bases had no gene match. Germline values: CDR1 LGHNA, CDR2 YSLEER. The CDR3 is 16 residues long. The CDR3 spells CASSQDGTGVYNEQFF. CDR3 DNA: TGCGCCAGCAGCCAAGATGGGACAGGGGTCTACAATGAGCAGTTCTTC.

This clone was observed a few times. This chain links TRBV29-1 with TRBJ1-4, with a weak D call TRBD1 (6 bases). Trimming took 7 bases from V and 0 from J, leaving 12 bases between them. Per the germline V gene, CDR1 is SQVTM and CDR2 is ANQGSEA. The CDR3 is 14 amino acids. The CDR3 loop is CSARGGATNEKLFF. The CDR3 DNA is TGCAGCGCCAGGGGCGGTGCAACTAATGAAAAACTGTTTTTT.

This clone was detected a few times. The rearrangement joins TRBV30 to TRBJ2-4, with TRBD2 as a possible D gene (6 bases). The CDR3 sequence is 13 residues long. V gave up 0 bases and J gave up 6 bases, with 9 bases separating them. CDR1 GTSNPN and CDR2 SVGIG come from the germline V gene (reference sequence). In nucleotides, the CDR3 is TGTGCCTGGAGTGTAGGAGGGGCAAACATTCAGTACTTC. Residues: CAWSVGGANIQYF.

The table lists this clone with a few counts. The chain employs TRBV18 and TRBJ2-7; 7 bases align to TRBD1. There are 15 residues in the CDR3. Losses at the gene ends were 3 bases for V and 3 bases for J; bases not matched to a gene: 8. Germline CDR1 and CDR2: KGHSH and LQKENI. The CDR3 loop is CASSPATGALYEQYF. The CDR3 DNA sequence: TGTGCCAGCTCACCTGCTACAGGGGCTCTCTACGAGCAGTACTTC.

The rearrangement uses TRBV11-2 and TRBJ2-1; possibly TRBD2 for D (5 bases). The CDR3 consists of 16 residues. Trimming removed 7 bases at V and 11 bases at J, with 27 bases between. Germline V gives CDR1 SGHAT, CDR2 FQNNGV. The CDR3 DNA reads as TGTGCCAGCACCCCCGGGTTTCTCGGGGTTACGTCGAAGCAGTTCTTC. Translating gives CASTPGFLGVTSKQFF. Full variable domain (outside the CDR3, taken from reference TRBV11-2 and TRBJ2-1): EAGVAQSPRYKIIEKRQSVAFWCNPISGHATLYWYQQILGQGPKLLIQFQNNGVVDDSQLPKDRFSAERLKGVDSTLKIQPAKLEDSAVYLCASTPGFLGVTSKQFFGPGTRLTVL.

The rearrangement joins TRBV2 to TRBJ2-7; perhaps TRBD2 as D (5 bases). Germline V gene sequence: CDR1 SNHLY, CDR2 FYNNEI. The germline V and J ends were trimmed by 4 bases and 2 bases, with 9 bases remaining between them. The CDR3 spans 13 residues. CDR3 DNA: TGTGCCAGCAGTGTTGAGAGGGCCTACGAGCAGTACTTC. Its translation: CASSVERAYEQYF. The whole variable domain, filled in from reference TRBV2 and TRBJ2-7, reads EPEVTQTPSHQVTQMGQEVILRCVPISNHLYFYWYRQILGQKVEFLVSFYNNEISEKSEIFDDQFSVERPDGSNFTLKIRSTKLEDSAMYFCASSVERAYEQYFGPGTRLTVT.

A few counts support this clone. The CDR3 sequence: CASSQRDSAHEQFF. The CDR3, as DNA: TGTGCCAGCAGCCAGCGGGACTCAGCCCATGAGCAGTTCTTC. The chain combines TRBV5-4 with TRBJ2-1, with 7 bases aligning to TRBD2. Germline values: CDR1 SGHNT, CDR2 YYREEE (reference sequence). V dropped 4 bases and J dropped 8; count of bases not matched to a gene: 9. The CDR3 totals 14 residues.

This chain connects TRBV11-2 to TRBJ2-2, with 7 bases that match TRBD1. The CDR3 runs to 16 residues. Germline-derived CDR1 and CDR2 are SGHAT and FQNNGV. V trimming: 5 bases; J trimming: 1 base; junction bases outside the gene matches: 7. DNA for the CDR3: TGTGCCAGCAGCGTTACCGGGACAGAGAACACCGGGGAGCTGTTTTTT. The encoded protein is CASSVTGTENTGELFF.

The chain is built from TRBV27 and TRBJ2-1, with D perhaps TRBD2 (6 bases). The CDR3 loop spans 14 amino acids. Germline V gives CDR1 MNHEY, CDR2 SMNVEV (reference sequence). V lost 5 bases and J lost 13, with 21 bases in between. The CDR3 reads CASSPRQSREEQFF. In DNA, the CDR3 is TGTGCCAGCAGTCCCCGACAGTCTAGGGAGGAACAGTTCTTC.

Here the CDR3 DNA reads TGTGCCAGCAGTATCGGACAGGGGGCGTTGTATGGCTACACCTTC. Translation gives CASSIGQGALYGYTF. J is TRBJ1-2 and V is TRBV6-5; 11 bases agree with TRBD1. The CDR3 sequence is 15 residues long. The V gene's germline CDR1 is MNHEY and CDR2 SVGAGI. The junction had 7 bases not matched to a gene; V was cut back by 5 bases and J by 5 bases.

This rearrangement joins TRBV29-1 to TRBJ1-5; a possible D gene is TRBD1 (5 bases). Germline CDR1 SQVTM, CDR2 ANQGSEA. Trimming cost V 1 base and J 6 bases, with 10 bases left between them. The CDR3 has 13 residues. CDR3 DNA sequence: TGCAGCGTTGAAGGGGACTCGGGTCAGCCCCAGCATTTT. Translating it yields CSVEGDSGQPQHF.

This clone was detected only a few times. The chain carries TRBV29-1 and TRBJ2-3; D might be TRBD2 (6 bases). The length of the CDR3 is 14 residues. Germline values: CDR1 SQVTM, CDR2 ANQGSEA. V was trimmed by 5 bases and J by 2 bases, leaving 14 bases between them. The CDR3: CSVRRGGLTDTQYF. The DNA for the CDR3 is TGCAGCGTTCGGAGGGGCGGCCTCACAGATACGCAGTATTTT.

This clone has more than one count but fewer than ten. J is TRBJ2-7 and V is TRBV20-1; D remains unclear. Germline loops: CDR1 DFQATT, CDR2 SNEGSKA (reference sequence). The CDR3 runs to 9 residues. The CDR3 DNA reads TGCAGTGCTAGAGATCCCCCCCTAGTC. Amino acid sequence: CSARDPPLV.

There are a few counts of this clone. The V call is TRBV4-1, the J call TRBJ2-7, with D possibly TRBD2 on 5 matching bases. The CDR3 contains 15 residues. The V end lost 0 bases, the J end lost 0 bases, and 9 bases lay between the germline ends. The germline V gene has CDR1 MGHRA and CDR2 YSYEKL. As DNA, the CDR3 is TGCGCCAGCAGCCAAGATCGTACTAGCTCCTACGAGCAGTACTTC. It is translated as CASSQDRTSSYEQYF.

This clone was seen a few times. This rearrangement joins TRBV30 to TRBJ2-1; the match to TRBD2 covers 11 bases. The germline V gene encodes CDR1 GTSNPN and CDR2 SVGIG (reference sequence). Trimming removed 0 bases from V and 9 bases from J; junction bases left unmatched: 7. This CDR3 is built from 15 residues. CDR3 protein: CAWSVLAGAVGEQFF. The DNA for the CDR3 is TGTGCCTGGAGTGTACTAGCGGGAGCAGTAGGTGAGCAGTTCTTC.

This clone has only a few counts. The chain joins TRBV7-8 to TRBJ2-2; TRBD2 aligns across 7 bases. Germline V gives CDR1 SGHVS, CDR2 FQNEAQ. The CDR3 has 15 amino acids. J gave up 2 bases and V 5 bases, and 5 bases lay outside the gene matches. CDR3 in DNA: TGTGCCAGCAGCGAGCGGGACCCAAACACCGGGGAGCTGTTTTTT. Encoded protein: CASSERDPNTGELFF. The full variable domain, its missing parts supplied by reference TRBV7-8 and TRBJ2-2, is GAGVSQSPRYKVAKRGQDVALRCDPISGHVSLFWYQQALGQGPEFLTYFQNEAQLDKSGLPSDRFFAERPEGSVSTLKIQRTQQEDSAVYLCASSERDPNTGELFFGEGSRLTVL.

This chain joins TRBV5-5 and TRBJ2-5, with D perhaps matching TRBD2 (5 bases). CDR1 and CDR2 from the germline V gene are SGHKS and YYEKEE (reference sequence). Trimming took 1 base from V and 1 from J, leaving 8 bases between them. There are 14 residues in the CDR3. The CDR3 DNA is TGTGCCAGCAGCTTGAGCGGCGCCCAAGAGACCCAGTACTTC. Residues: CASSLSGAQETQYF.

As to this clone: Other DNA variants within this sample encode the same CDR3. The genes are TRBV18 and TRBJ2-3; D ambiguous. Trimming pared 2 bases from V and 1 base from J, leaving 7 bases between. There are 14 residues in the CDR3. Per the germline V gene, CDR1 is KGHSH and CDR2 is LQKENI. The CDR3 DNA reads TGTGCCAGCTCACCATTGCCAGGCACAGATACGCAGTATTTT. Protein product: CASSPLPGTDTQYF.

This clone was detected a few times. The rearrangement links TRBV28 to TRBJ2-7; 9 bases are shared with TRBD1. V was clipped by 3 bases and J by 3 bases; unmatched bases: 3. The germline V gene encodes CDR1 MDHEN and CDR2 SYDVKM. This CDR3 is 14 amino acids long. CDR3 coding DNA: TGTGCCAGCAGTTTTACAGGGGGCCTCTACGAGCAGTACTTC. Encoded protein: CASSFTGGLYEQYF.

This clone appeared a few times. The CDR3 loop is CASSLGVSPPAKNIQYF. The CDR3 DNA is TGTGCCAGCAGCTTAGGAGTATCTCCCCCTGCCAAAAACATTCAGTACTTC. The V call is TRBV7-2, the J call TRBJ2-4; D not resolved. The CDR3 spans 17 residues. V lost 1 base to trimming and J lost 1 base, with 14 bases between them. CDR1 SGHTA and CDR2 FQGNSA come from the germline V gene.

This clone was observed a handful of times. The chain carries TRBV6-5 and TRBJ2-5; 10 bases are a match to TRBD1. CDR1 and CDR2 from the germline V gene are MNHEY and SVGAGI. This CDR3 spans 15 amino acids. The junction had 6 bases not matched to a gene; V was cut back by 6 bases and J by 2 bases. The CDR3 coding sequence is TGTGCCAGCAGGACCAGGACAGGGGGGCAAGAGACCCAGTACTTC. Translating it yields CASRTRTGGQETQYF.